These T cell receptor beta chains were read from a single sample in a study of monozygotic twins with inflammatory bowel disease. Each CDR3 protein gets one entry in TCRdb, which reprocessed the 5' RACE reads and gives no DNA. With 40,000 to 45,000 distinct CDR3 sequences in the sample, the ten largest clones hold 5% to 6.5%. What was sequenced was blood. The receptors were gathered from a human donor with ulcerative colitis or Crohn's disease, or a healthy co-twin of an affected twin (not recorded which). Each CDR3 is given with its conserved first and last residue.

j_call v_call cdr3_length cdr3_aa
TRBJ2-7 TRBV2 13 CASSPPGPYEQYF
TRBJ1-5 TRBV7-9 12 CASSLEFQPQHF
TRBJ2-5 TRBV5-1 14 CASSPGSGGETQYF
TRBJ2-5 TRBV29-1 12 CSVTPQAETQYF
TRBJ2-2 TRBV7-7 16 CASSESGTGRTGELFF
TRBJ1-2 TRBV18 14 CASSPNPEGRGYTF
TRBJ1-5 TRBV5-1 15 CASSFTGQGDQPQHF
TRBJ2-2 TRBV29-1 13 CSGTVANTGELFF
TRBJ2-7 TRBV11-2 12 CASSLVSSEQYF
TRBJ2-3 TRBV24-1 18 CATSDSPFRGAGADTQYF
TRBJ1-6 TRBV5-1 17 CASSLYVSQSGNSPLHF
TRBJ1-6 TRBV5-1 15 CASSLTTDHGSPLHF
TRBJ2-2 TRBV11-3 16 CASSLTGTVNTGELFF
TRBJ2-7 TRBV27 14 CASSYRQGLYEQYF
TRBJ2-2 TRBV6-4 14 CASRRVANTGELFF
TRBJ2-7 TRBV18 15 CASSPPGRVDYEQYF
TRBJ1-5 TRBV11-2 14 CASSPGTKNQPQHF
TRBJ1-6 TRBV11-2 16 CASSFGQSSYNSPLHF
TRBJ2-5 TRBV5-1 14 CASSTGRRQETQYF
TRBJ2-1 TRBV12-3/TRBV12-4 15 CASSFGLSTYNEQFF
TRBJ2-3 TRBV15 16 CATSRGGGGGTDTQYF
TRBJ1-2 TRBV5-4 13 CASSLDSAYGYTF
TRBJ2-1 TRBV11-2 13 CASSLVQDNEQFF
TRBJ2-3 TRBV7-2 14 CASRPRDYLTTQYF
TRBJ2-5 TRBV21-1 19 CASSENNAPRASGKETQYF
TRBJ2-3 TRBV4-1 20 CASSPTGTSELPGYTDTQYF
TRBJ2-7 TRBV7-9 15 CASSSGGGLTYEQYF
TRBJ1-2 TRBV7-9 14 CAANPAGSDYGYTF
TRBJ2-1 TRBV11-3 14 CASSDGTAYNEQFF
TRBJ1-1 TRBV29-1 14 CSVGGRRGNTEAFF
TRBJ2-4 TRBV21-1 18 CASRQTGGFLGPKNIQYF
TRBJ1-1 TRBV18 12 CASSAGQGAAFF
TRBJ2-2 TRBV28 16 CASSSYRTGNTGELFF
TRBJ2-5 TRBV18 16 CASSPPAAGSRETQYF
TRBJ2-5 TRBV1 20 CTSSPFPGTSGRFREETQYF
TRBJ1-5 TRBV7-9 13 CASSTDGDQPQHF
TRBJ1-4 TRBV4-1 17 CASSQEAVAATNEKLFF
TRBJ2-3 TRBV7-2 15 CASRSGRANTDTQYF
TRBJ2-3 TRBV7-9 16 CASSSGLAGGADTQYF
TRBJ1-4 TRBV29-1 14 CSAGSTGPGGKLFF
TRBJ2-7 TRBV6-1 11 CASSELSEQYF
TRBJ1-5 TRBV20-1 14 CSARDDRSNQPQHF
TRBJ1-2 TRBV7-9 14 CASSLAPTAKGYTF
TRBJ2-7 TRBV4-3 14 CASSQGQDFYEQYF
TRBJ2-1 TRBV19 15 CASSIGDRLYNEQFF
TRBJ2-2 TRBV24-1 14 CATTGTGVAGELFF
TRBJ2-7 TRBV4-1 19 CASSQESPSGRVSSYEQYF
TRBJ1-5 TRBV3-1 16 CASSQGQGARNQPQHF
TRBJ2-1 TRBV10-3 13 CAISEARNYEQFF
TRBJ2-5 TRBV7-8 14 CASSLTGQGETQYF
TRBJ2-5 TRBV7-9 15 CASRRSPSGEETQYF
TRBJ2-1 TRBV19 19 CASSIYRTGGRGLHNEQFF
TRBJ1-5 TRBV6-1 14 CASRFKQGSQPQHF
TRBJ1-1 TRBV20-1 14 CSASRDGRSTEAFF
TRBJ2-1 TRBV18 15 CASSPNGGANNEQFF
TRBJ1-1 TRBV5-5 14 CASSLAGISTEAFF
TRBJ2-5 TRBV5-4 17 CASSLGVSPSGSETQYF
TRBJ1-1 TRBV12-3/TRBV12-4 15 CASRPRQGVGSEAFF
TRBJ1-5 TRBV12-3/TRBV12-4 17 CASSSDRGGRRNQPQHF